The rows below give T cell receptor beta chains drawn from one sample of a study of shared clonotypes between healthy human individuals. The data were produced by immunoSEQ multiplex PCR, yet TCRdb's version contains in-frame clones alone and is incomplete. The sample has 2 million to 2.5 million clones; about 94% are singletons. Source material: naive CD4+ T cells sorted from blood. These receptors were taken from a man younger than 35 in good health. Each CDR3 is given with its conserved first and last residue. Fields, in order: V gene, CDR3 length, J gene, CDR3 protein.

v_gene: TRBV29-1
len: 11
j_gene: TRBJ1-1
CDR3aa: CSVAQSTEAFF

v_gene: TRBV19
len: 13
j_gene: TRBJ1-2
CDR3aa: CASSMYRDLGYTF

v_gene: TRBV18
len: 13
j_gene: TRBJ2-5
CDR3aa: CASSPLHLETQYF

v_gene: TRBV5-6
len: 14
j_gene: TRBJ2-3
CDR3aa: CASSLGAGKDTQYF

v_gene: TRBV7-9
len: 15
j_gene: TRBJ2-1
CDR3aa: CASSPILRQGDEQFF

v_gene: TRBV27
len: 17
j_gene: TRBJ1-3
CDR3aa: CASSSTGTGFSGNTIYF

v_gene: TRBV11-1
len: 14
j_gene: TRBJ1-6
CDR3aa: CASSLDRFASPLHF

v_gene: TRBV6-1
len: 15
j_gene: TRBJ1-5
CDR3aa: CASSESGYGNQPQHF

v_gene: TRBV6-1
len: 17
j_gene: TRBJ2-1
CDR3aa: CASSGGLAGGFYNEQFF

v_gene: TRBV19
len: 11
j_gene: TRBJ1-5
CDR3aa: CASSIGRSQHF

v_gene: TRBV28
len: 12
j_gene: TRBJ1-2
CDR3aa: CASSLLGVGYTF

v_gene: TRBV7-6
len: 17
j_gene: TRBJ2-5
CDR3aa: CASSLAGTSGGIMAQYF

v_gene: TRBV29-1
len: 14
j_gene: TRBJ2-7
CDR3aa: CSVGRGTLGSEQYF

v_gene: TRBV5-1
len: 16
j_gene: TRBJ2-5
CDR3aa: CASSLGDTRWLRTQYF

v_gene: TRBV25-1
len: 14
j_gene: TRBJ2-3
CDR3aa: CASSLAGTTDTQYF

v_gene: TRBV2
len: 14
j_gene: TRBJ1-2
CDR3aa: CASSATGISYGYTF

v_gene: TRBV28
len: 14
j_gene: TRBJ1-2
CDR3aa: CASSSTPNTYGYTF

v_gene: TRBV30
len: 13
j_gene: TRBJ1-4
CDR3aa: CAWTGRDNEKLFF

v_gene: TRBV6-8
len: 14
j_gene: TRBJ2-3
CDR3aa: CASKAGVSTDTQYF